The present entry profiles one TCR beta chain with its context. Antigen specificity is unknown. The source of the sample is a study of cytomegalovirus exposure and HLA in healthy donors. At the level of the study: Early on, a data release was issued that held 85 million to 95 million unique TCRs from HLA-typed donors.

Findings and limits, study-wide: Exclusion applied to some V segments, including TRBV6-2 and TRBV6-3, as they were indistinguishable. About 87% or about 30% of the time was how often most TCR beta V segments were productive, according to an earlier analysis. Researchers reportedly found TCR beta sequences accurately predicted most subjects' HLA-A and HLA-B alleles.

PCR employed 60 Vbeta and 13 Jbeta primers. Sequenced by immunoSEQ multiplex PCR; TCRdb stores in-frame clones only, minus some. Among just over 85,000 clones, 65% to 80% were seen once, and the ten largest hold roughly 3%. The CDR3 covers 14 residues. Germline-derived CDR1 and CDR2 are SGHTA and FQGNSA. V shed 3 bases, J shed 5 bases, and the junction held 4 bases outside the gene matches. The rearrangement uses TRBV7-2 and TRBJ2-7; 10 bases line up with TRBD1. Material: PBMCs. The receptor comes from a middle-aged man in good health and CMV-seronegative. CDR3 residues: CASSFRQGAHEQYF. In nucleotides, the CDR3 is TGTGCCAGCAGCTTTCGACAGGGGGCCCACGAGCAGTACTTC.